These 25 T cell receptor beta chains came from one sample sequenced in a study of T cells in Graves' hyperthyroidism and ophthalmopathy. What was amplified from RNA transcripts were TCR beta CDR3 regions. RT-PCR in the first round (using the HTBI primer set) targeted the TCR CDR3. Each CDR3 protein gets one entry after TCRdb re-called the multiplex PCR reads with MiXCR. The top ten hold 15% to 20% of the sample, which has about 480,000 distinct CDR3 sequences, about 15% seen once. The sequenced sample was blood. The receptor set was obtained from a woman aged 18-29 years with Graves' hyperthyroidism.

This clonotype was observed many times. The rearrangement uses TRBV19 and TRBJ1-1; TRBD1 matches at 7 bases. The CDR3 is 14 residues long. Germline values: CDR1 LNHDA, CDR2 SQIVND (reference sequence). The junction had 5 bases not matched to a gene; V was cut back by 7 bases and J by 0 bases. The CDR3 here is CASNTRGVNTEAFF. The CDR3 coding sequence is TGTGCCAGTAATACCAGGGGGGTGAACACTGAAGCTTTCTTT.

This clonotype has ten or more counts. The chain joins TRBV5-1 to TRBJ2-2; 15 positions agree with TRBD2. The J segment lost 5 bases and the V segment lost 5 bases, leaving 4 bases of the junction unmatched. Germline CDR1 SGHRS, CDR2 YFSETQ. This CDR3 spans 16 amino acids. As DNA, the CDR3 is TGCGCCAGCAGTCCTGGACTAGCGGGAGGGACCGGGGAGCTGTTTTTT. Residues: CASSPGLAGGTGELFF.

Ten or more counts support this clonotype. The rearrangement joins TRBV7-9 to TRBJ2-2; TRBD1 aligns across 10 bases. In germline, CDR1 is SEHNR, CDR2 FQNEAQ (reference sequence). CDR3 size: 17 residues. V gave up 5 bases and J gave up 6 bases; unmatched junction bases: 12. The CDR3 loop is CASSPTSRDRGAGELFF. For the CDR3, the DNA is TGTGCCAGCAGCCCAACGTCCCGGGACAGGGGAGCCGGGGAGCTGTTTTTT.

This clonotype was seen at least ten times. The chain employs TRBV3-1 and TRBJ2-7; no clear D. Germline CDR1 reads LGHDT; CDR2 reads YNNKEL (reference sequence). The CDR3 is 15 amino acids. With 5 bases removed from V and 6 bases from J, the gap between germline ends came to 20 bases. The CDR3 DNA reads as TGTGCCAGCAGCTCCCCCGCGGCAAGGAAGGGCGAGCAGTACTTC. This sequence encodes CASSSPAARKGEQYF.

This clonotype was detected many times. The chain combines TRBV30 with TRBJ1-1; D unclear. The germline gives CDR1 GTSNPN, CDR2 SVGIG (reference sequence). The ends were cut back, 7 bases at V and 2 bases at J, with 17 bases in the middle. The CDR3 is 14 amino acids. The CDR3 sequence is CAFRTHGINTEAFF. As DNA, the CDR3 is TGTGCCTTCAGAACCCATGGAATAAACACTGAAGCTTTCTTT.

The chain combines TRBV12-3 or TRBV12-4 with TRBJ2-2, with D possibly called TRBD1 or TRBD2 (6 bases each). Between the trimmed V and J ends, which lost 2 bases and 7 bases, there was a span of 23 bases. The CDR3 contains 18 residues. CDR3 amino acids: CASSLYPTRGRHSGELFF. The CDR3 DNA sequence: TGTGCCAGCAGTTTATACCCAACCCGGGGGCGCCATAGCGGGGAGCTGTTTTTT.

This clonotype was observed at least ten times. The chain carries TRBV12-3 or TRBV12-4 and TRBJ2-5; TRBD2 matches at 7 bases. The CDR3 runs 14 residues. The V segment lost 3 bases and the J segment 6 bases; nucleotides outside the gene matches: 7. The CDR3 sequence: CASSFVVREKTQYF. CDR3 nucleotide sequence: TGTGCCAGCAGTTTTGTTGTGCGGGAGAAGACCCAGTACTTC.

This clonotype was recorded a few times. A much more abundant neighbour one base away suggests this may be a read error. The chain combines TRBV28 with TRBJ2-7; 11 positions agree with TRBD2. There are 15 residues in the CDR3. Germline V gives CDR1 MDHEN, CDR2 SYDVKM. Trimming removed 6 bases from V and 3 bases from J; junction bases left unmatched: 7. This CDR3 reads CASRARLAGSYEQYF. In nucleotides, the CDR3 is TGTGCCAGCAGGGCCAGACTAGCGGGGAGCTACGAGCAGTACTTC.

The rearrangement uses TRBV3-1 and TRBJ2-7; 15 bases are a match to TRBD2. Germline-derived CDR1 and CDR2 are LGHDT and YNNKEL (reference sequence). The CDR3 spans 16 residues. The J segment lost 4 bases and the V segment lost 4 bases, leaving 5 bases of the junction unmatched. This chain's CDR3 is CASSRAGTSGRYEQYF. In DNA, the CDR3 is TGTGCCAGCAGCCGAGCCGGGACTAGCGGGAGGTACGAGCAGTACTTC.

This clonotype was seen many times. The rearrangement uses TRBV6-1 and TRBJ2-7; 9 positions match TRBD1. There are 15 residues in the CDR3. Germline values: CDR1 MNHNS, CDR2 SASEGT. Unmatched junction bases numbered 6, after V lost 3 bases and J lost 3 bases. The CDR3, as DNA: TGTGCCAGCAGTGATGGGACAGGGCAAGTCTACGAGCAGTACTTC. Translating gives CASSDGTGQVYEQYF.

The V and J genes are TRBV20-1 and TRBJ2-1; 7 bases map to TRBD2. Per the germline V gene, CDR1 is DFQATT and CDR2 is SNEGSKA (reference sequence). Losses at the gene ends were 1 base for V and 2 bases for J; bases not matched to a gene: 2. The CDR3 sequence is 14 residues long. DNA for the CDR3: TGCAGTGCTAGAGGGCGGGAGACCTACAATGAGCAGTTCTTC. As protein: CSARGRETYNEQFF.

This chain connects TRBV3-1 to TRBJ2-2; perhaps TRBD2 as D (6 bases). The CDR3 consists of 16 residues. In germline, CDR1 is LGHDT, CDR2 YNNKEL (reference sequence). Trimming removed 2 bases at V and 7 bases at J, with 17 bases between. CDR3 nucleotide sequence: TGTGCCAGCAGCCAACCCCGACTAGATTGGGACGGGGAGCTGTTTTTT. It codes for CASSQPRLDWDGELFF. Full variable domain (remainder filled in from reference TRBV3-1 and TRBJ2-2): DTAVSQTPKYLVTQMGNDKSIKCEQNLGHDTMYWYKQDSKKFLKIMFSYNNKELIINETVPNRFSPKSPDKAHLNLHINSLELGDSAVYFCASSQPRLDWDGELFFGEGSRLTVL.

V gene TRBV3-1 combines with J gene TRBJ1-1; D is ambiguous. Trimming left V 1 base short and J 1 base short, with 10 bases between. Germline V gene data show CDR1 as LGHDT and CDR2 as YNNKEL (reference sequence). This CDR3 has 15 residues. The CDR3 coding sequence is TGTGCCAGCAGCCAAGTGTGGGATTCGAACACTGAAGCTTTCTTT. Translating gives CASSQVWDSNTEAFF. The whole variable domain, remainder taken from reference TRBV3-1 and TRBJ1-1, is DTAVSQTPKYLVTQMGNDKSIKCEQNLGHDTMYWYKQDSKKFLKIMFSYNNKELIINETVPNRFSPKSPDKAHLNLHINSLELGDSAVYFCASSQVWDSNTEAFFGQGTRLTVV.

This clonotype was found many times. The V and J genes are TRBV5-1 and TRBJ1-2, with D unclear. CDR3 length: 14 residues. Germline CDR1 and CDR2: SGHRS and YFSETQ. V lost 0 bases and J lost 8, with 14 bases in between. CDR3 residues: CASSLEHPREGYTF. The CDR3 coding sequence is TGCGCCAGCAGCTTGGAACACCCTCGAGAGGGCTACACCTTC.

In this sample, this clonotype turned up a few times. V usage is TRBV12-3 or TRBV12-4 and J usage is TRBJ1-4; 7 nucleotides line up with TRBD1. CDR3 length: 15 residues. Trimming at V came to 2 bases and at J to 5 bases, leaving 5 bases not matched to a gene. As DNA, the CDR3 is TGTGCCAGCAGTTTATCAGGGGGACCAAATGAAAAACTGTTTTTT. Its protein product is CASSLSGGPNEKLFF.

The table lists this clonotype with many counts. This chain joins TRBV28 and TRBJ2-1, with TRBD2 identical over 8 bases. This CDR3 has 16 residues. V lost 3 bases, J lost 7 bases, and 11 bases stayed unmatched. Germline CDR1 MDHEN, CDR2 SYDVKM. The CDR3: CASSFTGPRGRNEQFF. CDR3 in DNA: TGTGCCAGCAGTTTTACGGGACCCCGCGGGAGGAATGAGCAGTTCTTC.

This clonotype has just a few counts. The CDR3 loop reads CASSPGFSAGGPSYEQYF. The CDR3 DNA is TGTGCCAGCTCACCGGGCTTTTCAGCGGGAGGGCCCTCCTACGAGCAGTACTTC. J is TRBJ2-7 and V is TRBV18; 10 nucleotides match TRBD2. The V gene end was trimmed by 3 bases and the J gene end by 0 bases; junction bases not matched to a gene: 11. The CDR3 is 18 residues long. CDR1 and CDR2 from the germline V gene are KGHSH and LQKENI.

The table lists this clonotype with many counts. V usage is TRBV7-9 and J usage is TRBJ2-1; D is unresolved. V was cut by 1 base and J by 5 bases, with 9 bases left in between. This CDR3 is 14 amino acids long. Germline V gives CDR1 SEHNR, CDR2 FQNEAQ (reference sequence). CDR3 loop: CASSLDLVHNEQFF. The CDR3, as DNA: TGTGCCAGCAGCTTAGATCTGGTTCACAATGAGCAGTTCTTC. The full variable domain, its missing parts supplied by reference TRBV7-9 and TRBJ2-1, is DTGVSQNPRHKITKRGQNVTFRCDPISEHNRLYWYRQTLGQGPEFLTYFQNEAQLEKSRLLSDRFSAERPKGSFSTLEIQRTEQGDSAMYLCASSLDLVHNEQFFGPGTRLTVL.

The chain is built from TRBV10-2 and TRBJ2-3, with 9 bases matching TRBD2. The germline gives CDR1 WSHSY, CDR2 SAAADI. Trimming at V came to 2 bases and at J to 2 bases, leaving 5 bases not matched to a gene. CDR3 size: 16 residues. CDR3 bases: TGCGCCAGCAGTGAGAATAGCGGGAGACTCACAGATACGCAGTATTTT. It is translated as CASSENSGRLTDTQYF.

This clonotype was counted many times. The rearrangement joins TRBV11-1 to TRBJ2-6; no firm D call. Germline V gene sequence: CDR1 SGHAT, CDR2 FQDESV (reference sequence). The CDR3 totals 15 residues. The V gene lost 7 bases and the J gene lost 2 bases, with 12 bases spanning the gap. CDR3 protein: CASKDKLTGANVLTF. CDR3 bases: TGTGCCAGCAAAGACAAACTAACTGGGGCCAACGTCCTGACTTTC.

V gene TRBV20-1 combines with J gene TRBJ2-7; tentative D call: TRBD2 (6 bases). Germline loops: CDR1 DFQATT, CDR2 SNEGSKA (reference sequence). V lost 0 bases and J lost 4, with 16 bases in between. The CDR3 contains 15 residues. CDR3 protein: CSARDQDIGLYEQYF. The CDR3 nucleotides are TGCAGTGCTAGAGATCAGGACATCGGACTATACGAGCAGTACTTC.

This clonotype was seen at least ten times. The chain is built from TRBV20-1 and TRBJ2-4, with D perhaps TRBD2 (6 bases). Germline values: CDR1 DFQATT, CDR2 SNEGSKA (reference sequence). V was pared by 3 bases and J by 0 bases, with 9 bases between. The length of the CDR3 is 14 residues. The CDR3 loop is CSASPGLAKNIQYF. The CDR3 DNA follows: TGCAGTGCTAGCCCGGGACTAGCCAAAAACATTCAGTACTTC.

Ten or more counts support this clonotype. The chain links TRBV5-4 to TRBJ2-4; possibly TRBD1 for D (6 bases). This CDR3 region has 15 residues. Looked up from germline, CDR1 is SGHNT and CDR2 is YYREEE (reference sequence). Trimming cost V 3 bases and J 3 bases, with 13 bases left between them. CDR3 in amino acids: CASSSYRAGKNIQYF. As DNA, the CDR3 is TGTGCCAGCAGCTCCTACAGGGCTGGCAAAAACATTCAGTACTTC. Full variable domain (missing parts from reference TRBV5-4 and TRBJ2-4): ETGVTQSPTHLIKTRGQQVTLRCSSQSGHNTVSWYQQALGQGPQFIFQYYREEENGRGNFPPRFSGLQFPNYSSELNVNALELDDSALYLCASSSYRAGKNIQYFGAGTRLSVL.

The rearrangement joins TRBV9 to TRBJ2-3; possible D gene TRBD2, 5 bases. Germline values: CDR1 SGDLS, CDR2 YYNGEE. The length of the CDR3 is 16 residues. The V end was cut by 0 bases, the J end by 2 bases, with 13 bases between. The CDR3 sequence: CASSVDPQRPTDTQYF. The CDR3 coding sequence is TGTGCCAGCAGCGTAGACCCTCAGCGGCCCACAGATACGCAGTATTTT. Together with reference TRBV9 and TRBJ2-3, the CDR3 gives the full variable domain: DSGVTQTPKHLITATGQRVTLRCSPRSGDLSVYWYQQSLDQGLQFLIQYYNGEERAKGNILERFSAQQFPDLHSELNLSSLELGDSALYFCASSVDPQRPTDTQYFGPGTRLTVL.

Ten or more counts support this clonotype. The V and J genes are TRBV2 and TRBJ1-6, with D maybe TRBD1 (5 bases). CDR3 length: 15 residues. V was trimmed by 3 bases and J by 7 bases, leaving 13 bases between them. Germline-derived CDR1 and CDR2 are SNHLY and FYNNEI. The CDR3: CASSDLRTKNSPLHF. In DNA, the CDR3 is TGTGCCAGCAGTGACCTACGGACAAAGAATTCACCCCTCCACTTT.